These 22 T cell receptor beta chains originate from one sample sequenced in a study of a mutant IDH1 vaccine in newly diagnosed glioma (TCRdb year 2021). Antigens of these TCRs are unknown. Libraries were made using the immunoSEQ multiplex PCR assay. This is the immuneACCESS table as TCRdb keeps it, with only in-frame sequences that have V and J called. A part of the clones is gone; compared with another copy, unresolved V genes explain less than half, and the rest is unexplained. The sample data list 50,000 to 70,000 clones, and roughly 68% of these were observed just once. 4.5% to 5% of the sample goes to the ten largest clones. What the time point label conveys for this sample: week 35, safety follow-up. A 20-mer mutant IDH1 peptide at 300 micrograms in Montanide made up each vaccine dose, which was injected subcutaneously together with topical imiquimod. Sequenced here: PBMCs, sampled from a glioma patient whose treatment included an IDH1 peptide vaccine. The receptors shown here come from a man over 45 with glioma.

The rearrangement joins TRBV6-5 to TRBJ1-4, with D perhaps matching TRBD1 (5 bases). The CDR3 has 14 amino acids. Trimming removed 6 bases from V and 0 bases from J, with 8 bases in between. Germline-derived CDR1 and CDR2 are MNHEY and SVGAGI. The CDR3 is CASRRGATNEKLFF. The CDR3 DNA follows: TGTGCCAGCAGAAGAGGGGCAACTAATGAAAAACTGTTTTTT.

The rearrangement uses TRBV7-2 and TRBJ1-5, with D uncertain. From germline, CDR1 is SGHTA and CDR2 FQGNSA. The CDR3 runs to 13 residues. The germline V and J ends were trimmed by 7 bases and 2 bases, with 9 bases remaining between them. The CDR3 loop is CASTSMRNQPQHF. Here the CDR3 DNA reads TGTGCCAGCACGTCAATGCGCAATCAGCCCCAGCATTTT.

V gene TRBV5-1 combines with J gene TRBJ2-1, with 11 bases fitting TRBD2. Trimming removed 6 bases from V and 0 bases from J; junction bases left unmatched: 11. The germline CDR1 and CDR2 sequences are SGHRS and YFSETQ. The CDR3 length is 18 residues. The CDR3 DNA is TGCGCCAGCATGCTGGGCCTAGCGGGGGGTTTCTCCTACAATGAGCAGTTCTTC. Its protein is CASMLGLAGGFSYNEQFF.

V usage is TRBV29-1 and J usage is TRBJ2-2; D remains ambiguous. The CDR3 totals 12 residues. CDR1 and CDR2 from the germline V gene are SQVTM and ANQGSEA. Between the trimmed V and J ends, which lost 4 bases and 0 bases, there was a span of 3 bases. CDR3 bases: TGCAGCGTTGGGGCGAACACCGGGGAGCTGTTTTTT. Residues: CSVGANTGELFF.

The chain links TRBV4-1 to TRBJ1-2; no clear D. V lost 4 bases to trimming and J lost 1 base, with 7 bases between them. The CDR3 totals 13 residues. Germline lookup yields CDR1 MGHRA and CDR2 YSYEKL. This chain's CDR3 is CASSLRDNYGYTF. The CDR3 coding sequence is TGCGCCAGCAGCCTGAGGGATAACTATGGCTACACCTTC.

The chain recombines TRBV30 with TRBJ2-3; 8 bases fit TRBD2. V shed 5 bases and J 6 bases; nucleotides not matched to a gene: 10. The germline CDR1 and CDR2 sequences are GTSNPN and SVGIG (reference sequence). The CDR3 has 14 amino acids. CDR3 nucleotides: TGTGCCTGGGATACGGGGGGGCGACGGGATACGCAGTATTTT. Residues: CAWDTGGRRDTQYF.

The chain recombines TRBV19 with TRBJ2-3, with 10 bases fitting TRBD2. Germline V gives CDR1 LNHDA, CDR2 SQIVND (reference sequence). The CDR3 totals 15 residues. V trimming: 7 bases; J trimming: 5 bases; junction bases outside the gene matches: 9. CDR3 loop: CASTGGLAGGDTQYF. CDR3 coding DNA: TGTGCCAGTACCGGCGGGTTAGCGGGGGGAGATACGCAGTATTTT.

This clone was seen only once. The V gene is TRBV29-1, the J gene TRBJ2-1; 7 bases match TRBD1. The length of the CDR3 is 14 residues. The V segment lost 6 bases and the J segment 0 bases; nucleotides outside the gene matches: 5. Germline lookup yields CDR1 SQVTM and CDR2 ANQGSEA. This chain's CDR3 is CSVQNRGSYNEQFF. Written as DNA, the CDR3 is TGCAGCGTCCAAAACAGGGGCTCCTACAATGAGCAGTTCTTC.

This clone was observed a few times. The chain recombines TRBV15 with TRBJ1-2; no clear D. This CDR3 contains 15 residues. The ends were cut back, 0 bases at V and 4 bases at J, with 12 bases in the middle. Germline loops: CDR1 LNHNV, CDR2 YYDKDF (reference sequence). The DNA for the CDR3 is TGTGCCACCAGCAGAGATACGGGTCAGCTCTATGGCTACACCTTC. It specifies CATSRDTGQLYGYTF. The whole variable domain, filled in from reference TRBV15 and TRBJ1-2, reads DAMVIQNPRYQVTQFGKPVTLSCSQTLNHNVMYWYQQKSSQAPKLLFHYYDKDFNNEADTPDNFQSRRPNTSFCFLDIRSPGLGDTAMYLCATSRDTGQLYGYTFGSGTRLTVV.

This clone was seen more than once but under ten times. The chain combines TRBV9 with TRBJ2-1, with 9 nucleotides matching TRBD1. CDR3 length: 14 residues. Germline V gene data show CDR1 as SGDLS and CDR2 as YYNGEE. J was trimmed by 6 bases and V by 4 bases; bases with no gene match: 5. CDR3 DNA sequence: TGTGCCAGCAGCCCATCGGACAGGGGCAATGAGCAGTTCTTC. It yields the protein CASSPSDRGNEQFF.

J is TRBJ2-2 and V is TRBV4-1, with 11 bases lining up with TRBD2. The ends lost 4 bases at V and 4 bases at J; junction bases unmatched: 8. The CDR3 is 17 amino acids. The germline V gene has CDR1 MGHRA and CDR2 YSYEKL. The CDR3 reads CASSPRSGTSGTGELFF. The CDR3 coding sequence is TGCGCCAGCAGCCCTCGTTCCGGGACTAGCGGCACCGGGGAGCTGTTTTTT.

This rearrangement joins TRBV5-4 to TRBJ2-1; D possibly corresponds to TRBD2 (7 bases). Deletions cut 4 bases from V and 2 bases from J, with 13 bases between. Germline V gene sequence: CDR1 SGHNT, CDR2 YYREEE (reference sequence). The CDR3 consists of 15 residues. The CDR3 is CASSQRGGPYNEQFF. CDR3 nucleotide sequence: TGTGCCAGCAGCCAAAGGGGGGGCCCCTACAATGAGCAGTTCTTC. The full variable domain, with the rest looked up from reference TRBV5-4 and TRBJ2-1, is ETGVTQSPTHLIKTRGQQVTLRCSSQSGHNTVSWYQQALGQGPQFIFQYYREEENGRGNFPPRFSGLQFPNYSSELNVNALELDDSALYLCASSQRGGPYNEQFFGPGTRLTVL.

V is TRBV30 and J is TRBJ1-5; tentatively, D is TRBD1 (5 bases). Germline-derived CDR1 and CDR2 are GTSNPN and SVGIG (reference sequence). The V end lost 0 bases, the J end lost 0 bases, and 9 bases lay between the germline ends. The CDR3 consists of 15 residues. CDR3 in amino acids: CAWSVLGVSNQPQHF. The DNA of the CDR3 is TGTGCCTGGAGTGTACTGGGGGTTAGCAATCAGCCCCAGCATTTT.

V gene TRBV30 combines with J gene TRBJ1-1, with 11 bases aligning to TRBD1. The ends lost 5 bases at V and 4 bases at J; junction bases unmatched: 3. This CDR3 spans 13 amino acids. Germline V CDR1 and CDR2: GTSNPN, SVGIG (reference sequence). The CDR3 loop reads CAWWTGGITEAFF. The CDR3, as DNA: TGTGCCTGGTGGACAGGGGGCATCACTGAAGCTTTCTTT.

This clone was counted only a few times. The chain is built from TRBV2 and TRBJ1-1; perhaps TRBD1 as D (5 bases). Germline V gene lookup returns CDR1 SNHLY and CDR2 FYNNEI. Trimming stripped 4 bases from V and 6 bases from J, with 6 bases between. The length of the CDR3 is 11 residues. The CDR3 DNA reads TGTGCCAGCAGTGGGGGGGCTGAAGCTTTCTTT. Protein sequence: CASSGGAEAFF.

The rearrangement joins TRBV10-3 to TRBJ2-6; no firm D call. The V gene lost 9 bases and the J gene lost 3 bases, with 6 bases spanning the gap. CDR1 is ENHRY, CDR2 SYGVKD, per germline. This CDR3 contains 12 residues. The CDR3 loop reads CAMTDGANVLTF. The CDR3 coding sequence is TGTGCCATGACCGATGGGGCCAACGTCCTGACTTTC.

This rearrangement joins TRBV7-9 to TRBJ1-1; D not resolved. The germline gives CDR1 SEHNR, CDR2 FQNEAQ (reference sequence). CDR3 length equals 13 residues. V lost 5 bases, J lost 1 base, and 8 bases lay in between. CDR3 amino acids: CASSPTENTEAFF. The CDR3, as DNA: TGTGCCAGCAGCCCCACCGAGAACACTGAAGCTTTCTTT.

The V call is TRBV5-1, the J call TRBJ1-1; tentative D call: TRBD1 (5 bases). The length of the CDR3 is 16 residues. Trimming left V 4 bases short and J 0 bases short, with 16 bases between. CDR1 is SGHRS, CDR2 YFSETQ, per germline. The CDR3 loop is CASSLGPRALNTEAFF. In DNA form, the CDR3 reads TGCGCCAGCAGCCTGGGGCCGAGGGCGCTGAACACTGAAGCTTTCTTT.

A few counts support this clone. This rearrangement joins TRBV4-1 to TRBJ1-1; 9 positions agree with TRBD1. Germline lookup yields CDR1 MGHRA and CDR2 YSYEKL. Germline trimming cut 4 bases from V and 1 base from J; bases unmatched to any gene: 4. The CDR3 extends over 15 amino acids. The chain's CDR3 is CASSRGTGWNTEAFF. The CDR3 DNA sequence: TGCGCCAGCAGCCGTGGGACAGGGTGGAACACTGAAGCTTTCTTT.

This clone showed up just a few times. This chain links TRBV10-1 with TRBJ2-3, with D perhaps matching TRBD2 (6 bases). Looked up from germline, CDR1 is WNHNN and CDR2 is SYGVQD (reference sequence). This CDR3 contains 13 residues. The ends were cut back, 4 bases at V and 4 bases at J, with 9 bases in the middle. The DNA of the CDR3 is TGCGCCAGCAGTGCCGGGGGTTCAGATACGCAGTATTTT. Amino acids: CASSAGGSDTQYF.

This chain uses TRBV5-1 with TRBJ2-3; 7 bases line up with TRBD1. The CDR3 extends over 14 amino acids. Trimming took 4 bases from V and 1 from J; bases not matched to a gene: 3. The germline CDR1 and CDR2 sequences are SGHRS and YFSETQ. CDR3 nucleotide sequence: TGCGCCAGCAGCCCTGGACAGGGCACAGATACGCAGTATTTT. Protein sequence: CASSPGQGTDTQYF.

The chain couples TRBV10-1 to TRBJ1-1, with unresolved D. Per germline, CDR1 WNHNN and CDR2 SYGVQD (reference sequence). The CDR3 contains 14 residues. The ends were cut back, 5 bases at V and 10 bases at J, with 20 bases in the middle. CDR3 loop: CASSQKTLRVSAFF. In DNA form, the CDR3 reads TGCGCCAGCAGTCAAAAGACACTTCGCGTATCAGCTTTCTTT.